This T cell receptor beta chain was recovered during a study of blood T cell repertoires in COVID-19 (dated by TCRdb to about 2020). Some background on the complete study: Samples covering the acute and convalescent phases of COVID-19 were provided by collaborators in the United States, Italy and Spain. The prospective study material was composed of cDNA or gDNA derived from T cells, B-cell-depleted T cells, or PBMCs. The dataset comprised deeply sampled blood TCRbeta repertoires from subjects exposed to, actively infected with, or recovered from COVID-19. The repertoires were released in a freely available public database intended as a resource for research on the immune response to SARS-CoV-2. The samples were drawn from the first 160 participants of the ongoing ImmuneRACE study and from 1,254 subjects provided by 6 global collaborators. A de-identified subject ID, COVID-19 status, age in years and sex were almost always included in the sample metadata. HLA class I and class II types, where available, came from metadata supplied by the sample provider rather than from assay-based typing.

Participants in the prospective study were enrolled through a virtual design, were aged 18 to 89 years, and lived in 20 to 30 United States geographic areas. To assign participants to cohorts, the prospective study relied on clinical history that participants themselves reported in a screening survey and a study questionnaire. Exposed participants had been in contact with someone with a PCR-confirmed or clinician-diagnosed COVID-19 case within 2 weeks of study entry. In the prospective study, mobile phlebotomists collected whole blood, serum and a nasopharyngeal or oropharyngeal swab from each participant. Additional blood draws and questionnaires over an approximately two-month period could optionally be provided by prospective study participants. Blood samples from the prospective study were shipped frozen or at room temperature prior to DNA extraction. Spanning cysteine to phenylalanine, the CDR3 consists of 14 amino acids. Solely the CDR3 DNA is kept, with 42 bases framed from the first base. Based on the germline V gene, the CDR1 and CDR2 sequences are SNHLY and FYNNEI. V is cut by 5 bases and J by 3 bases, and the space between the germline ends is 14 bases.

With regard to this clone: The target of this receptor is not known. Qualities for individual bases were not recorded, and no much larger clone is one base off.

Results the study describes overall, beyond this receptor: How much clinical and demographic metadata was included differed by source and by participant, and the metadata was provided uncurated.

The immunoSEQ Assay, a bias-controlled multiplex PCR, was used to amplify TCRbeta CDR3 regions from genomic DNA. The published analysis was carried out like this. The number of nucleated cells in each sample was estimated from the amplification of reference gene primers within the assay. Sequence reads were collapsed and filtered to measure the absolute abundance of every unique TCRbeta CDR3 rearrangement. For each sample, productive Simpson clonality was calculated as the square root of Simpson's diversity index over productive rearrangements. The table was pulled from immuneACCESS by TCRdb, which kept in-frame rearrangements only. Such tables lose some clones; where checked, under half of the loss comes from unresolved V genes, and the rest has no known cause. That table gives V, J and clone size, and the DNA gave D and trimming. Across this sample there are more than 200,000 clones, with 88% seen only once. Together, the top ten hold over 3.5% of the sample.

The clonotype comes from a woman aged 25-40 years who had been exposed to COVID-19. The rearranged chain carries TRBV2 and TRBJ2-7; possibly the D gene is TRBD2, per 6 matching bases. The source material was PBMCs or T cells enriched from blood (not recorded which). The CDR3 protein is CASSQVGLLYEQYF. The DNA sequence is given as TGTGCCAGCAGTCAAGTCGGACTACTCTACGAGCAGTACTTC.